These 4 T cell receptor beta chains share one sample of origin, sequenced in a study of T cell responses to AZD1222 COVID-19 vaccine (dated by TCRdb to the early 2020s). Library prep was done by the immunoSEQ multiplex PCR assay. The table comes from immuneACCESS by way of TCRdb, which keeps in-frame sequences with V and J called. Part of the clones is missing from these tables; in studies checked, under half for an unresolved V gene and the rest for unknown reasons. The sample profile shows approximately 130,000 clones; over 90% of them were found once. The top ten constitute approximately 0.85% of the sample. In light of the paper, this sample's time point label describes: baseline before first vaccination. The sequencing used peripheral blood, collected on day 0 of AZD1222 vaccination. The receptors were gathered from an adult in good health.

The CDR3 region has the DNA TGTGCCAGCAGCTTAGGAGGGGATAGCAATCAGCCCCAGCATTTT. It encodes CASSLGGDSNQPQHF. The chain couples TRBV7-6 to TRBJ1-5, with D possibly being TRBD1 (5 bases). CDR1 is SGHVS, CDR2 FNYEAQ, per germline. The ends were cut back, 1 base at V and 0 bases at J, with 7 bases in the middle. The CDR3 is 15 amino acids.

This sequence joins TRBV5-1 and TRBJ1-2; the D gene is possibly TRBD1 (5 bases). Per the germline V gene, CDR1 is SGHRS and CDR2 is YFSETQ. V lost 0 bases and J 2 bases, leaving 14 bases between the germline ends. This CDR3 spans 16 amino acids. This CDR3 is CASSLGAQGGNYGYTF. CDR3 nucleotides: TGCGCCAGCAGCTTGGGGGCGCAGGGAGGGAACTATGGCTACACCTTC. Looking up the rest from reference TRBV5-1 and TRBJ1-2 gives the full variable domain: KAGVTQTPRYLIKTRGQQVTLSCSPISGHRSVSWYQQTPGQGLQFLFEYFSETQRNKGNFPGRFSGRQFSNSRSEMNVSTLELGDSALYLCASSLGAQGGNYGYTFGSGTRLTVV.

The V call is TRBV10-3, the J call TRBJ2-2, with D possibly being TRBD1 or TRBD2 (5 bases each). This CDR3 has 16 residues. Germline CDR1 is ENHRY and CDR2 is SYGVKD. Between the trimmed V and J ends, which lost 4 bases and 4 bases, there was a span of 16 bases. The CDR3: CAISGRDPQVTGELFF. The CDR3 nucleotides are TGTGCCATCAGTGGAAGGGACCCGCAGGTCACCGGGGAGCTGTTTTTT.

The J gene is TRBJ1-1, the V gene TRBV11-2, with TRBD1 matching 7 bases. V lost 6 bases, J lost 0 bases, and 7 bases stayed unmatched. The CDR3 totals 15 residues. CDR1 is SGHAT, CDR2 FQNNGV, per germline. CDR3 nucleotides: TGTGCCAGCAGTTCACGACAGGGAATGAACACTGAAGCTTTCTTT. Translating gives CASSSRQGMNTEAFF.